Detailed here is one TCR beta chain. Its cognate antigen is unknown. Scientists isolated CD4+ T cells after an approximately 9-day culture period ended. Each participant received a vaccine that was either BNT162b2 or mRNA-1273, given as two doses. Vaccine recipients lacked prior SARS-CoV-2 infection and had negative nucleocapsid antibodies. Days 3 and 7 were when half the medium was replaced with IL-2 medium. V was clipped by 5 bases and J by 4 bases, with 15 bases between them. The CDR3 has 15 residues. Germline V gives CDR1 SGHNT, CDR2 YENEEA. The record originates from a study of vaccination effects on CD4 cells after COVID-19. The wider study: Samples gathered post-vaccine arrived a median of 72 days past the second dose. Study-level results: Just 1 of 255 vaccine-induced clones in healthy recipients was cross-reactive.

Using immunoSEQ multiplex PCR, the repertoire was profiled, and TCRdb retains in-frame clones only, with some absent. This table has about 66,000 clones, under 80% appearing once. The chain has TRBV11-3 and TRBJ1-3; possibly TRBD1 for D (5 bases). The receptor was isolated from a human donor who received a COVID-19 vaccine. The specimen comprised CD4+ T cells from PBMCs cultured without peptide, sampled after COVID-19 vaccination. CDR3 coding DNA: TGTGCCAGCAGCACCAGCCCGGGACCCGGAAACACCATATATTTT. Translating it yields CASSTSPGPGNTIYF.